This TCR beta chain was captured by sequencing in a study of T cells in Graves' hyperthyroidism and ophthalmopathy. Study as a whole: Any treatment followed the collection of peripheral blood at initial diagnosis.

A roughly 10 ml volume of fresh peripheral blood provided the PBMCs. Amplification of TCR beta CDR3 regions used RNA as the template. The TCR CDR3 first-round RT-PCR relied on the HTBI primer set. TCRdb reanalysed the multiplex PCR reads using MiXCR and keeps one entry per CDR3 protein. The sample records more than 350,000 distinct CDR3 sequences, approximately 17% being singletons. This clonotype was seen at least ten times. This CDR3 comprises 18 residues. CDR1 and CDR2 from the germline V gene are LGHNT and FRNRAP. V was cut by 4 bases and J by 2 bases, with 22 bases left in between. The sequenced sample was blood. The receptor comes from a woman aged 25 to 39 with Graves' hyperthyroidism that later progressed to Graves' ophthalmopathy. The V and J genes are TRBV12-5 and TRBJ2-3; tentatively, D is TRBD1 (7 bases). As DNA, the CDR3 is TGTGCTAGTGGTTCCTCGAGGCAGGGGGGAAAACCCACAGATACGCAGTATTTT. Translation gives CASGSSRQGGKPTDTQYF.